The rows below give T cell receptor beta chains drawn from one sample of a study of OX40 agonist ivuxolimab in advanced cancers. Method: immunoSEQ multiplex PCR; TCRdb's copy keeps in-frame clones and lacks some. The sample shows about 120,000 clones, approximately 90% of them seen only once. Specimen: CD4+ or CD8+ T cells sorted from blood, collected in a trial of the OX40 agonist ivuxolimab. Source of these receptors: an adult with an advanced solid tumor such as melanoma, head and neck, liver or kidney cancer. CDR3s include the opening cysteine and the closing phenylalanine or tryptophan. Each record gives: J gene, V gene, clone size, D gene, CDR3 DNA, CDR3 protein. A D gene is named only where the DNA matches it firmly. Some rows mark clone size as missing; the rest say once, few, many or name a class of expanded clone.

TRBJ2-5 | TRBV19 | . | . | TGTGCCAGTGCCAGGGCGCCCCAAGAGACCCAGTACTTC | CASARAPQETQYF
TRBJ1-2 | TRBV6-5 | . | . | TGTGCCAGCAGTTACTTGGGGAATGGCTACACCTTC | CASSYLGNGYTF
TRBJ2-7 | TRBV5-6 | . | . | TGTGCCAGCAGCTTGGGTTTGGTTTCCTACGAGCAGTACTTC | CASSLGLVSYEQYF
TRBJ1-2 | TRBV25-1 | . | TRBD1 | TGTGCCAGCAGTGAATTCCTCCGGACAGGGATAGTTGGCTACACCTTC | CASSEFLRTGIVGYTF
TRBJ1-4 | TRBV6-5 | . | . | TGTGCCAGCAGTTACTCCGGGACAAATAATGAAAAACTGTTTTTT | CASSYSGTNNEKLFF
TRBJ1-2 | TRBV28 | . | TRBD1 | TGTGCCAGCAGTTTACAACAGGGGTTCTATGGCTACACCTTC | CASSLQQGFYGYTF
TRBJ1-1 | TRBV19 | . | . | TGTGCCAGTACCCATGGGGGGGCCTCGAACACTGAAGCTTTCTTT | CASTHGGASNTEAFF
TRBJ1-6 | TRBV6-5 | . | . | TGTGCCAGCAGTCAAAGGACTCTGAGTTCACCCCTCCACTTT | CASSQRTLSSPLHF
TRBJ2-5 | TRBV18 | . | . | TGTGCCAGCTCAACAACTCAGGGGCAAGAGACCCAGTACTTC | CASSTTQGQETQYF
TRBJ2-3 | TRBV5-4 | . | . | TGTGCCAGCAGCTTGAAGGTGCAGGTTGAGGGGCCCACAGATACGCAGTATTTT | CASSLKVQVEGPTDTQYF
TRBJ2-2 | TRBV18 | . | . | TGTGCCAGCTCACGGACGCCCACCGGGGAGCTGTTTTTT | CASSRTPTGELFF
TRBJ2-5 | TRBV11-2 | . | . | TGTGCCAGCAGCTCTAGCAGTACCGGGGAGACCCAGTACTTC | CASSSSSTGETQYF
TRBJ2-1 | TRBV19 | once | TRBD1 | TGTGCCAGTGGGACAGCCGGAGGCTACAATGAGCAGTTCTTC | CASGTAGGYNEQFF